Listed here is a single T cell receptor beta chain. The antigen it binds to is not known. Qualities for individual bases were not recorded, and no much larger clone is one base off. This entry belongs to a study of T cell repertoires in cytomegalovirus infection (dated by TCRdb to the late 2010s). Study-wide context: Donor HLA type was relevant to the analysis, because carriage of CMV infection together with the matching HLA type was indicated by public TCR beta signatures.

Instrument used: Illumina HiSeq 1500. TCRdb reprocessed the public reads (quality trimming at Q25 with fastp, clone calling with MiXCR) and kept in-frame beta chains. Rows with one shared CDR3 protein collapse into an entry with the most common genes and DNA. The sample profile shows 300,000 to 450,000 distinct CDR3 sequences; over 15% of them were found once. The top ten clonotypes cover approximately 8% of the sample. The full study reports these points: The ex vivo response was dominated by HLA-C-restricted CMV-specific TCR beta clonotypes, which also provided the single most frequent clonotype in two of eight donors. In both this cohort and an independent roughly 350-donor cohort, the cumulative frequency of public TCR beta family members distinguished carriers of CMV infection plus the relevant HLA type.

At the junction V is shortened by 3 bases and J by 3 bases; bases outside the gene matches: 6. According to the germline V gene (reference sequence), CDR1 reads LNHDA and CDR2 reads SQIVND. Reading from cysteine to phenylalanine, the CDR3 counts 15 amino acids. This entry keeps only the CDR3 DNA: 45 bases, framed from base 1. The rearrangement joined TRBV19 to TRBJ2-7; the central 9 bases match TRBD1. This TCR came from a human donor in good health (CMV status not recorded). Some clones in this sample may be carry-over from other donors' samples. Sequencing was carried out using PBMCs. The CDR3 protein sequence reads: CASSIELGQGYEQYF. The bases are TGTGCCAGTAGTATCGAGTTGGGACAGGGCTACGAGCAGTACTTC.